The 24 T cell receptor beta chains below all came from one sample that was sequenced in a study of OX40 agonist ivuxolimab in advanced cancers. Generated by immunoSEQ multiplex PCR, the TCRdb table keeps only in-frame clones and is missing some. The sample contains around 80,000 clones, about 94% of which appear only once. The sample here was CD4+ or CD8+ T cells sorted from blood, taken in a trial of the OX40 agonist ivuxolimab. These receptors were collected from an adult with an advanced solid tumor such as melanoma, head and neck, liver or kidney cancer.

Here the CDR3 reads CASSLRGTESYGYTF. The CDR3 bases are TGTGCCAGCAGTTTAAGGGGGACAGAGTCCTATGGCTACACCTTC. V is TRBV27 and J is TRBJ1-2, with TRBD1 matching 7 bases. CDR1 is MNHEY, CDR2 SMNVEV, per germline (reference sequence). The CDR3 is 15 residues long. The J segment lost 4 bases and the V segment lost 2 bases, leaving 7 bases of the junction unmatched.

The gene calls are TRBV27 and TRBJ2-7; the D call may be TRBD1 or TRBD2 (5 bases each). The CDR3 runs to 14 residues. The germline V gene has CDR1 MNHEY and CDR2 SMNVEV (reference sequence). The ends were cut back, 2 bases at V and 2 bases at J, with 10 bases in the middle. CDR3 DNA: TGTGCCAGCAGTTTAGGGGACGGTACCTACGAGCAGTACTTC. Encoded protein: CASSLGDGTYEQYF.

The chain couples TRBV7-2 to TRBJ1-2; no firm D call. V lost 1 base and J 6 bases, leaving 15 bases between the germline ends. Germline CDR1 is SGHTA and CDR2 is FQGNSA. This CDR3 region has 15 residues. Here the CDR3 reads CASSLGYDASHGYTF. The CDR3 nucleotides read TGTGCCAGCAGCTTAGGGTACGACGCCTCCCATGGCTACACCTTC.

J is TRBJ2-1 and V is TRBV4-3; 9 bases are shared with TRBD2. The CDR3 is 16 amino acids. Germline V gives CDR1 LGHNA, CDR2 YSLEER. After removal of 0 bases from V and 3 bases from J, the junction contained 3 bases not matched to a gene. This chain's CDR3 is CASSQDPAGGYNEQFF. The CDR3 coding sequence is TGCGCCAGCAGCCAAGATCCAGCGGGGGGCTACAATGAGCAGTTCTTC.

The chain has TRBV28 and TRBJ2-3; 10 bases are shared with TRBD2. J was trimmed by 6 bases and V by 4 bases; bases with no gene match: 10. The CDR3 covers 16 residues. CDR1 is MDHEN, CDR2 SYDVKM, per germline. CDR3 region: CASSSTLAGVGDTQYF. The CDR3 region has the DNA TGTGCCAGCAGTTCGACCCTAGCGGGAGTCGGGGATACGCAGTATTTT. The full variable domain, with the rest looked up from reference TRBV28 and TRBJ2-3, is DVKVTQSSRYLVKRTGEKVFLECVQDMDHENMFWYRQDPGLGLRLIYFSYDVKMKEKGDIPEGYSVSREKKERFSLILESASTNQTSMYLCASSSTLAGVGDTQYFGPGTRLTVL.

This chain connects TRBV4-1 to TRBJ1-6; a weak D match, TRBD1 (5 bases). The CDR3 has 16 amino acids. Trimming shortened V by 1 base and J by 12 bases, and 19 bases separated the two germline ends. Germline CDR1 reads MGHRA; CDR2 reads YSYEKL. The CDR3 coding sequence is TGCGCCAGCAGCCAAGTCGCGGGCAGAAGGGACGGACCCCTCCACTTT. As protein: CASSQVAGRRDGPLHF.

CDR3 residues: CSVVFPPALYEQYF. The DNA of the CDR3 is TGCAGCGTTGTCTTCCCCCCGGCTCTCTACGAGCAGTACTTC. The genes are TRBV29-1 and TRBJ2-7; D is ambiguous. The CDR3 loop spans 14 amino acids. Germline loops: CDR1 SQVTM, CDR2 ANQGSEA. V dropped 4 bases and J dropped 3 bases, with 16 bases sitting between them.

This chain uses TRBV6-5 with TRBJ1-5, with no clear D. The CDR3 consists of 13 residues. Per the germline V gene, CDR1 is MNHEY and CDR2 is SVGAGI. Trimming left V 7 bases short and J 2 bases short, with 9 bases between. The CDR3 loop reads CASKLLGNQPQHF. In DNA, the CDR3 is TGTGCCAGCAAGTTACTGGGCAATCAGCCCCAGCATTTT.

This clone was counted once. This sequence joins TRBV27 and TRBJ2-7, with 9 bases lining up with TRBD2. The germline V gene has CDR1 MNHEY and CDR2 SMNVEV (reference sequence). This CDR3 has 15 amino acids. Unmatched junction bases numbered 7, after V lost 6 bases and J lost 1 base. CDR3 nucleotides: TGTGCCAGCAGACAAGAACTAGCGGGTTCCTACGAGCAGTACTTC. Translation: CASRQELAGSYEQYF.

CDR3 protein: CASSYGSEAFF. The CDR3 DNA sequence: TGTGCCAGCAGTTACGGGAGTGAAGCTTTCTTT. V and J are TRBV6-5 and TRBJ1-1; D call uncertain. Germline CDR1 is MNHEY and CDR2 is SVGAGI. CDR3 length: 11 amino acids. The ends were cut back, 2 bases at V and 7 bases at J, with 5 bases in the middle.

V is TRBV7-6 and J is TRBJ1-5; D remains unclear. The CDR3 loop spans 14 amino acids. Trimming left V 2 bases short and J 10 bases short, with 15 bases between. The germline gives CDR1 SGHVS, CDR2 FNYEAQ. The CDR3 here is CASSLSGLGQPQHF. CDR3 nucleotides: TGTGCCAGCAGCTTATCCGGGCTCGGGCAACCCCAGCATTTT.

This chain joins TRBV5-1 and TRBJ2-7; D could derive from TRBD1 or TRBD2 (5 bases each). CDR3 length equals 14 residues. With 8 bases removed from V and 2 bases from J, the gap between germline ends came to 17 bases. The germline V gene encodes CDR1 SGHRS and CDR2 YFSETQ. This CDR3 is CASKPGTGAYEQYF. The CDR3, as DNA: TGCGCCAGTAAGCCCGGGACGGGCGCCTACGAGCAGTACTTC.

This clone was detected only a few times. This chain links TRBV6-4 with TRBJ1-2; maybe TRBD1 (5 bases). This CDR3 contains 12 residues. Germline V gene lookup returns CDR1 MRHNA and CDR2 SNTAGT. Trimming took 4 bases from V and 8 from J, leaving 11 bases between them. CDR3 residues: CASSGIRGGYTF. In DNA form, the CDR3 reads TGTGCCAGCAGTGGAATAAGGGGAGGCTACACCTTC.

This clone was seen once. In DNA, the CDR3 is TGCGCCAGCAGCCAAGATCCGGGGACAGGGGACGCGGGGGAGCAGTACTTC. Translating it yields CASSQDPGTGDAGEQYF. The chain couples TRBV4-1 to TRBJ2-7, with 10 bases lining up with TRBD1. From germline, CDR1 is MGHRA and CDR2 YSYEKL. With 0 bases clipped from V and 7 bases from J, the junction kept 12 bases outside the gene matches. The CDR3 runs 17 residues.

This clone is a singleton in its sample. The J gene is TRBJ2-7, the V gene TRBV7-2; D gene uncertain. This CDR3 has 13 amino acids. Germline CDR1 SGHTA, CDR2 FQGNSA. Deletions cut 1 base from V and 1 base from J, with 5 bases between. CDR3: CASSLDASYEQYF. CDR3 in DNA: TGTGCCAGCAGCTTAGACGCGTCCTACGAGCAGTACTTC.

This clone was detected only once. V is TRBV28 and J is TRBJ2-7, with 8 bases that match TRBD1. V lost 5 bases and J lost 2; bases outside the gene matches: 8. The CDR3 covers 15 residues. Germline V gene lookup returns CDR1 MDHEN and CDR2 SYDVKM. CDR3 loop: CASSNKTGVAYEQYF. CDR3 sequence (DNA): TGTGCCAGCAGTAATAAGACAGGGGTAGCCTACGAGCAGTACTTC. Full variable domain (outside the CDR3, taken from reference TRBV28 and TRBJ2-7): DVKVTQSSRYLVKRTGEKVFLECVQDMDHENMFWYRQDPGLGLRLIYFSYDVKMKEKGDIPEGYSVSREKKERFSLILESASTNQTSMYLCASSNKTGVAYEQYFGPGTRLTVT.

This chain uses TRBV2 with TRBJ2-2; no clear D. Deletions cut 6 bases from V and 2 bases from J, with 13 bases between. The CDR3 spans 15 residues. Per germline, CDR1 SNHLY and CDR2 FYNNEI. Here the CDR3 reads CASRDTNYNTGELFF. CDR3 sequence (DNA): TGTGCCAGCAGAGATACCAATTATAACACCGGGGAGCTGTTTTTT.

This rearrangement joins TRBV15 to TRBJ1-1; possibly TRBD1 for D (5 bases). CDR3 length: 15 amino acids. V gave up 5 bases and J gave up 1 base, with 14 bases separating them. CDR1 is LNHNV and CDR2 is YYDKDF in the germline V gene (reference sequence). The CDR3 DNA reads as TGTGCCACCAGCCCAGGGCCACCCGGGAACACTGAAGCTTTCTTT. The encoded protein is CATSPGPPGNTEAFF. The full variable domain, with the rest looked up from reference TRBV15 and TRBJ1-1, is DAMVIQNPRYQVTQFGKPVTLSCSQTLNHNVMYWYQQKSSQAPKLLFHYYDKDFNNEADTPDNFQSRRPNTSFCFLDIRSPGLGDTAMYLCATSPGPPGNTEAFFGQGTRLTVV.

The CDR3 loop is CASSLRQENTEAFF. As DNA, the CDR3 is TGTGCCAGCAGCTTGAGACAGGAGAACACTGAAGCTTTCTTT. The rearrangement joins TRBV5-4 to TRBJ1-1; the D gene is possibly TRBD1 (6 bases). The germline gives CDR1 SGHNT, CDR2 YYREEE (reference sequence). The CDR3 contains 14 residues. Trimming pared 1 base from V and 1 base from J, leaving 8 bases between.

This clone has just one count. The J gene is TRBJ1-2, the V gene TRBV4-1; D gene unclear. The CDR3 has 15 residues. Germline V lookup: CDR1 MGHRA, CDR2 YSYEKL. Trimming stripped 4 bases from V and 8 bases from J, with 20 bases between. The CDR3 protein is CASSRPDTRMEGYTF. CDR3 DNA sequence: TGCGCCAGCAGCCGCCCAGACACGCGGATGGAGGGCTACACCTTC.

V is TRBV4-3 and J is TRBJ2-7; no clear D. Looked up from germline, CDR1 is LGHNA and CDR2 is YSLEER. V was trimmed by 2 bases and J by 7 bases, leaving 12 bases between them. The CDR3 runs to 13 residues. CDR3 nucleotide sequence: TGCGCCAGCAGCCAAACCAAACGTGGGGAGCAGTACTTC. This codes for CASSQTKRGEQYF.

The CDR3 spells CASSREGGGYGYTF. CDR3 sequence (DNA): TGTGCCAGCAGTCGGGAAGGGGGCGGCTATGGCTACACCTTC. The chain couples TRBV6-5 to TRBJ1-2, with 7 bases fitting TRBD1. The ends lost 5 bases at V and 4 bases at J; junction bases unmatched: 7. The CDR3 runs 14 residues. Germline V gene lookup returns CDR1 MNHEY and CDR2 SVGAGI.

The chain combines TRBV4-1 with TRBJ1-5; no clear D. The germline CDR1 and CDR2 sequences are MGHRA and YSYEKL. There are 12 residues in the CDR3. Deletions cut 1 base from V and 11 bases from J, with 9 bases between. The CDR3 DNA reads TGCGCCAGCAGCCAAGTAGGAATGTCCCAGCATTTT. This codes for CASSQVGMSQHF.

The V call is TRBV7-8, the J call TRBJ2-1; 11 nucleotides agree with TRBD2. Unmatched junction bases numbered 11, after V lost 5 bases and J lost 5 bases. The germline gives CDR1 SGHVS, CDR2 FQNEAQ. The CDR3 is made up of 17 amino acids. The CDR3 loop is CASSPIYPGLADNEQFF. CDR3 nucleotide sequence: TGTGCCAGCAGCCCTATCTACCCGGGACTAGCGGACAATGAGCAGTTCTTC.